The 9 T cell receptor beta chains below all came from one sample that was sequenced in a study of regulatory T cells in long-lasting Graves disease. HTBI primers from iRepertoire and Arm-PCR of CDR3 regions yielded the TCR beta libraries. TCRdb re-called the multiplex PCR reads with MiXCR, one entry per CDR3 protein. The sample lists 300,000 to 400,000 distinct CDR3 sequences; roughly 15% were seen once. Time point described: newly diagnosed GD, antithyroid drugs for less than 3 months. The TCR library was made from RNA that had been extracted from PBMCs in TRIzol. Source: peripheral blood mononuclear cells (PBMCs), taken at new diagnosis, from a patient treated with antithyroid drugs. The source is a female donor with Graves disease.

V gene TRBV6-2 or TRBV6-3 combines with J gene TRBJ2-3, with D tentatively TRBD1 (5 bases). Germline lookup yields CDR1 MNHEY and CDR2 SVGEGT. The V end lost 2 bases, the J end lost 4 bases, and 16 bases lay between the germline ends. This CDR3 region has 16 residues. DNA for the CDR3: TGTGCCAGCAGTTACATGCAGGGCCGAGCGTCAGATACGCAGTATTTT. This encodes CASSYMQGRASDTQYF.

The chain uses TRBV18 and TRBJ1-3, with D unresolved. Germline CDR1 reads KGHSH; CDR2 reads LQKENI. V was trimmed by 6 bases and J by 1 base, leaving 10 bases between them. The CDR3 is 14 amino acids. CDR3 residues: CASSRWESGNTIYF. The CDR3 DNA reads as TGTGCCAGCTCGCGCTGGGAGTCTGGAAACACCATATATTTT.

V usage is TRBV20-1 and J usage is TRBJ2-2; no reliable D call. CDR1 and CDR2 from the germline V gene are DFQATT and SNEGSKA (reference sequence). Trimming removed 7 bases from V and 2 bases from J, with 14 bases in between. This CDR3 is 14 amino acids long. CDR3: CSVQTLANTGELFF. The CDR3 DNA reads as TGCAGTGTACAGACTTTAGCTAACACCGGGGAGCTGTTTTTT.

The chain links TRBV27 to TRBJ1-6; TRBD1 is a possible D gene (6 bases). The V gene's germline CDR1 is MNHEY and CDR2 SMNVEV (reference sequence). This CDR3 region has 15 residues. V lost 0 bases and J lost 7, with 10 bases in between. The CDR3 DNA reads as TGTGCCAGCAGTTTATCGCCCCAGGGGAATTCACCCCTCCACTTT. This translates into CASSLSPQGNSPLHF.

This clonotype came up many times. V usage is TRBV6-5 and J usage is TRBJ2-1, with TRBD1 matching over 9 bases. The CDR3 runs 15 residues. V shed 2 bases and J 5 bases; nucleotides not matched to a gene: 4. Germline loops: CDR1 MNHEY, CDR2 SVGAGI. CDR3 loop: CASSYPRTGDNEQFF. CDR3 nucleotides: TGTGCCAGCAGTTACCCCCGGACAGGGGACAATGAGCAGTTCTTC.

This clonotype has at least ten counts. The chain joins TRBV2 to TRBJ1-1; D is ambiguous. The CDR3 consists of 9 residues. Between the trimmed V and J ends, which lost 7 bases and 5 bases, there was a span of 2 bases. The germline CDR1 and CDR2 sequences are SNHLY and FYNNEI. The DNA for the CDR3 is TGTGCCAGCAATACTGAAGCTTTCTTT. It translates to CASNTEAFF.

The chain carries TRBV30 and TRBJ2-5; 7 positions agree with TRBD1. CDR1 is GTSNPN and CDR2 is SVGIG in the germline V gene (reference sequence). This CDR3 has 13 amino acids. V lost 3 bases and J lost 2; bases outside the gene matches: 3. The DNA for the CDR3 is TGTGCCTGGAGATACAGGGGACAAGAGACCCAGTACTTC. It codes for CAWRYRGQETQYF. Looking up the rest from reference TRBV30 and TRBJ2-5 gives the full variable domain: SQTIHQWPATLVQPVGSPLSLECTVEGTSNPNLYWYRQAAGRGLQLLFYSVGIGQISSEVPQNLSASRPQDRQFILSSKKLLLSDSGFYLCAWRYRGQETQYFGPGTRLLVL.

At least ten counts were recorded for this clonotype. V usage is TRBV12-3 or TRBV12-4 and J usage is TRBJ2-1; 10 nucleotides line up with TRBD1. The CDR3 has 14 amino acids. Trimming took 7 bases from V and 7 from J; bases not matched to a gene: 7. The CDR3 is CASTRTGGVNEQFF. CDR3 nucleotides: TGTGCCAGCACCCGGACAGGGGGAGTTAATGAGCAGTTCTTC.

This clonotype occurred a few times. CDR3 coding DNA: TGTGCCAGCAGTGAACAAGGGACGGGGGCCTACGAGCAGTACTTC. As protein: CASSEQGTGAYEQYF. This chain connects TRBV6-1 to TRBJ2-7, with D perhaps TRBD2 (6 bases). V lost 2 bases, J lost 2 bases, and 13 bases lay in between. There are 15 residues in the CDR3. CDR1 and CDR2 (germline): MNHNS, SASEGT.